Following are 27 T cell receptor beta chains from one sample sequenced in a study of blood T cell repertoires in COVID-19. Assay: immunoSEQ multiplex PCR; the TCRdb copy retains only in-frame clones and omits some. The table lists 200,000 or so clones, 82% of them singletons. The sample consisted of peripheral blood. Every receptor here comes from a woman aged 25 to 39 with acute or convalescent COVID-19.

The chain combines TRBV7-9 with TRBJ1-1; 8 bases map to TRBD1. V trimming: 1 base; J trimming: 4 bases; junction bases outside the gene matches: 11. This CDR3 spans 17 amino acids. Germline V lookup: CDR1 SEHNR, CDR2 FQNEAQ (reference sequence). DNA of the CDR3: TGTGCCAGCAGCTTAGGTTTCCAGGGGGCAGGTAGCACTGAAGCTTTCTTT. Translated, it gives CASSLGFQGAGSTEAFF.

CDR3 loop: CASSSSGTHSYEQYF. CDR3 in DNA: TGTGCCAGCAGCTCCTCCGGGACACACTCCTACGAGCAGTACTTC. V and J are TRBV11-2 and TRBJ2-7; D may be TRBD1 (6 bases). The CDR3 contains 15 residues. The germline CDR1 and CDR2 sequences are SGHAT and FQNNGV. V was clipped by 4 bases and J by 0 bases, with 13 bases between them.

This chain links TRBV11-2 with TRBJ1-2; maybe TRBD1 (5 bases). The CDR3 is made up of 13 amino acids. Looked up from germline, CDR1 is SGHAT and CDR2 is FQNNGV. Trimming took off 3 bases at V and 13 bases at J, with 18 bases between the two ends. In DNA form, the CDR3 reads TGTGCCAGCAGCTTGGACCGGGACTCAAGGCCCACCTTC. Encoded protein: CASSLDRDSRPTF.

This sequence joins TRBV7-2 and TRBJ1-1; D not certain. This CDR3 has 13 residues. In germline, CDR1 is SGHTA, CDR2 FQGNSA. The V gene lost 2 bases and the J gene lost 3 bases, with 7 bases spanning the gap. CDR3 nucleotide sequence: TGTGCCAGCAGCTTAATCCCAGACACTGAAGCTTTCTTT. Translating gives CASSLIPDTEAFF. The variable domain in full, with the rest retrieved from reference TRBV7-2 and TRBJ1-1, is GAGVSQSPSNKVTEKGKDVELRCDPISGHTALYWYRQSLGQGLEFLIYFQGNSAPDKSGLPSDRFSAERTGGSVSTLTIQRTQQEDSAVYLCASSLIPDTEAFFGQGTRLTVV.

Only a few counts were recorded for this clone. The chain has TRBV28 and TRBJ1-1; D is ambiguous. With 7 bases removed from V and 5 bases from J, the gap between germline ends came to 17 bases. The CDR3 length is 14 residues. The V gene's germline CDR1 is MDHEN and CDR2 SYDVKM. This CDR3 reads CASIPPETGTEAFF. As DNA, the CDR3 is TGTGCCAGCATCCCTCCAGAGACGGGGACTGAAGCTTTCTTT.

The chain joins TRBV2 to TRBJ1-4, with D unresolved. The CDR3 has 12 residues. Between the trimmed V and J ends, which lost 3 bases and 6 bases, there was a span of 5 bases. From germline, CDR1 is SNHLY and CDR2 FYNNEI. CDR3 sequence: CASSEADEKLFF. CDR3 DNA sequence: TGTGCCAGCAGTGAGGCGGATGAAAAACTGTTTTTT.

About this clone: One end of the junction does not line up with germline, which may come from a read error. CDR3 amino acids: CASSFRTGLYF. The CDR3 DNA is TGTGCCAGCAGCTTTCGGACAGGCCTCTACTTC. The chain has TRBV5-6 and TRBJ1-2, with TRBD1 matching over 7 bases. Per germline, CDR1 SGHDT and CDR2 YYEEEE. CDR3 length: 11 amino acids.

The V call is TRBV5-6, the J call TRBJ2-7; D not certain. The CDR3 extends over 14 amino acids. Trimming removed 0 bases from V and 0 bases from J, with 7 bases in between. CDR1 is SGHDT, CDR2 YYEEEE, per germline. CDR3 region: CASSLGSPSYEQYF. CDR3 coding DNA: TGTGCCAGCAGCTTGGGCAGTCCCTCCTACGAGCAGTACTTC.

This chain links TRBV5-4 with TRBJ1-1; 8 positions agree with TRBD1. Germline assignment: CDR1 SGHNT and CDR2 YYREEE (reference sequence). With V trimmed by 3 bases and J by 7 bases, 5 bases remained unmatched. This CDR3 is built from 13 residues. The CDR3 loop is CASSSDREVEAFF. In DNA form, the CDR3 reads TGTGCCAGCAGCTCGGACAGGGAGGTTGAAGCTTTCTTT.

The table lists this clone with a few counts. This rearrangement joins TRBV3-1 (or the pseudogene TRBV3-2) to TRBJ1-1; TRBD1 matches 7 bases. The V gene's germline CDR1 is LGHDT and CDR2 YNNKEL (reference sequence). The V and J ends lost 2 bases and 10 bases, in that order; junction bases with no gene match: 13. The CDR3 runs 15 residues. This chain's CDR3 is CASSQQAAGGRGAFF. The CDR3 nucleotides are TGTGCCAGCAGCCAACAAGCTGCAGGGGGGCGGGGAGCTTTCTTT.

The chain links TRBV13 to TRBJ1-2; 8 bases map to TRBD1. CDR3 length: 16 amino acids. Germline-derived CDR1 and CDR2 are PRHDT and FYEKMQ (reference sequence). J gave up 1 base and V 4 bases, and 8 bases lay outside the gene matches. The CDR3 loop is CASSSGTGSLNYGYTF. Here the CDR3 DNA reads TGTGCCAGCAGCTCCGGGACAGGTTCCCTTAACTATGGCTACACCTTC. The complete variable domain, with remaining parts taken from reference TRBV13 and TRBJ1-2, reads AAGVIQSPRHLIKEKRETATLKCYPIPRHDTVYWYQQGPGQDPQFLISFYEKMQSDKGSIPDRFSAQQFSDYHSELNMSSLELGDSALYFCASSSGTGSLNYGYTFGSGTRLTVV.

The CDR3 reads CASSLGQLYEQYF. The CDR3 coding sequence is TGTGCCAGCAGTTTAGGTCAACTCTACGAGCAGTACTTC. The chain links TRBV12-3 or TRBV12-4 to TRBJ2-7, with unresolved D. CDR3 length: 13 amino acids. The V gene lost 1 base and the J gene lost 3 bases, with 7 bases spanning the gap.

The chain joins TRBV5-1 to TRBJ2-3; 9 bases are a match to TRBD2. V trimming: 2 bases; J trimming: 4 bases; junction bases outside the gene matches: 5. This CDR3 contains 15 residues. Germline V gives CDR1 SGHRS, CDR2 YFSETQ. The CDR3 coding sequence is TGCGCCAGCAGCTTTCAGCGGGGGGTAGCAGATACGCAGTATTTT. Translated: CASSFQRGVADTQYF.

The gene calls are TRBV30 and TRBJ2-7; no clear D. The germline V and J ends were trimmed by 5 bases and 2 bases, with 13 bases remaining between them. The CDR3 is 13 amino acids. Germline CDR1 and CDR2: GTSNPN and SVGIG (reference sequence). The CDR3: CAWDGTVPYEQYF. The CDR3 region has the DNA TGTGCCTGGGACGGCACAGTCCCCTACGAGCAGTACTTC.

The J gene is TRBJ1-1, the V gene TRBV6-6; possibly TRBD1 for D (5 bases). Germline V gene sequence: CDR1 MNHNY, CDR2 SVGAGI (reference sequence). The CDR3 contains 12 residues. Trimming removed 6 bases at V and 4 bases at J, with 9 bases between. The CDR3 loop reads CASSRGSTEAFF. The CDR3 nucleotides are TGTGCCAGCAGCCGGGGGAGCACTGAAGCTTTCTTT.

The chain uses TRBV30 and TRBJ1-3; 9 bases agree with TRBD1. This CDR3 has 12 amino acids. J gave up 4 bases and V 5 bases, and 0 bases lay outside the gene matches. The germline V gene encodes CDR1 GTSNPN and CDR2 SVGIG (reference sequence). Written as DNA, the CDR3 is TGTGCCTGGGGGACAGGGGGAAACACCATATATTTT. Translation gives CAWGTGGNTIYF.

The chain employs TRBV24-1 and TRBJ2-5, with 7 bases identical to TRBD1. The CDR3 extends over 15 amino acids. After removal of 2 bases from V and 2 bases from J, the junction contained 4 bases not matched to a gene. Per the germline V gene, CDR1 is KGHDR and CDR2 is SFDVKD. The CDR3 is CATSDSGTVQETQYF. The CDR3 region has the DNA TGTGCCACCAGTGATTCGGGGACAGTTCAAGAGACCCAGTACTTC.

The CDR3 is CASSQSGASGSLDYYEQYF. For the CDR3, the DNA is TGTGCCAGCAGCCAATCAGGCGCTAGCGGGTCCCTTGATTACTACGAGCAGTACTTC. The chain couples TRBV4-2 to TRBJ2-7, with 8 bases lining up with TRBD2. Germline values: CDR1 LGHNA, CDR2 YNFKEQ. The J segment lost 3 bases and the V segment lost 2 bases, leaving 18 bases of the junction unmatched. There are 19 residues in the CDR3.

This clone was seen just once. The V call is TRBV4-1, the J call TRBJ1-2, with D perhaps TRBD1 (5 bases). Trimming stripped 1 base from V and 0 bases from J, with 12 bases between. The germline V gene encodes CDR1 MGHRA and CDR2 YSYEKL. The CDR3 loop spans 16 amino acids. The CDR3 sequence: CASSQAGHGANYGYTF. The CDR3 bases are TGCGCCAGCAGCCAAGCAGGACACGGTGCTAACTATGGCTACACCTTC.

The chain couples TRBV5-4 to TRBJ2-5, with TRBD2 matching 11 bases. The CDR3 has 17 amino acids. Germline V gives CDR1 SGHNT, CDR2 YYREEE (reference sequence). With 4 bases clipped from V and 4 bases from J, the junction kept 12 bases outside the gene matches. CDR3 bases: TGTGCCAGCAGCCCCTCCCCCCTAGCGGGAGGACGAGAGACCCAGTACTTC. This encodes CASSPSPLAGGRETQYF.

This clone came up a few times. This chain links TRBV12-3 or TRBV12-4 with TRBJ1-1; tentatively, D is TRBD1 (6 bases). This CDR3 has 13 residues. Deletions cut 6 bases from V and 9 bases from J, with 17 bases between. The CDR3 spells CASRPTGSGKAFF. The CDR3 DNA sequence: TGTGCCAGCAGACCTACAGGGTCGGGGAAAGCTTTCTTT.

CDR3 bases: TGTGCCAGCAGCCGTGGGAACAGGGCGATCAAAAACATTCAGTACTTC. Its translation: CASSRGNRAIKNIQYF. The chain joins TRBV14 to TRBJ2-4, with D possibly being TRBD1 (6 bases). Trimming stripped 4 bases from V and 3 bases from J, with 16 bases between. This CDR3 comprises 16 residues. The germline V gene encodes CDR1 SGHDN and CDR2 FVKESK.

The V call is TRBV27, the J call TRBJ2-5, with 7 bases aligning to TRBD1. Germline values: CDR1 MNHEY, CDR2 SMNVEV (reference sequence). J gave up 6 bases and V 8 bases, and 12 bases lay outside the gene matches. This CDR3 is built from 14 residues. This CDR3 is CASCRDRTSKTQYF. The CDR3, as DNA: TGTGCCAGCTGTCGGGACAGAACTTCCAAGACCCAGTACTTC.

A word on this clone: One end of the junction does not line up with germline, which may come from a read error. The CDR3 DNA reads TGTGCCGGCAGTTTATCGTCTGGGGGGGCAGCCGGGGAGCTGTTTTTT. Translating gives CAGSLSSGGAAGELFF. This rearrangement joins TRBV27 to TRBJ2-2, with D perhaps TRBD2 (7 bases). Germline lookup yields CDR1 MNHEY and CDR2 SMNVEV (reference sequence). The CDR3 is made up of 16 amino acids.

The chain couples TRBV27 to TRBJ2-2; D unresolved. Germline-derived CDR1 and CDR2 are MNHEY and SMNVEV (reference sequence). The CDR3 sequence is 12 residues long. Trimming removed 5 bases from V and 2 bases from J, with 3 bases in between. CDR3 protein: CASSQNTGELFF. CDR3 coding DNA: TGTGCCAGCAGTCAAAACACCGGGGAGCTGTTTTTT.

The table lists this clone with a count of one. The chain carries TRBV27 and TRBJ1-6, with 8 bases that match TRBD1. The germline gives CDR1 MNHEY, CDR2 SMNVEV (reference sequence). The CDR3 contains 13 residues. J gave up 11 bases and V 6 bases, and 6 bases lay outside the gene matches. The CDR3 coding sequence is TGTGCCAGCAGCCTGGACAGGGAGGCACCCCTCCACTTT. This encodes CASSLDREAPLHF.

The V call is TRBV4-2, the J call TRBJ2-7, with 11 nucleotides matching TRBD2. The CDR3 extends over 15 amino acids. Germline CDR1 reads LGHNA; CDR2 reads YNFKEQ. Trimming removed 2 bases from V and 3 bases from J; junction bases left unmatched: 3. The CDR3 spells CASSQITSGGYEQYF. The CDR3 region has the DNA TGTGCCAGCAGCCAAATTACTAGCGGGGGCTACGAGCAGTACTTC.